This TCR beta chain came from a study of T cells expressing NK-cell markers. About the research overall: Eight donors were sequenced, of whom seven were HCMV-seropositive, while the remaining one was HCMV-seronegative. Study-wide results and limits: The study found dominant NKG2C+ clonotypes at 1.0-7.0% of CD8+ T cells in over 5 donors. Whether expanded NKG2C+ T cell clones recognized HCMV stayed uncertain.

Reanalyzing the 5' RACE reads, TCRdb keeps one entry per CDR3 protein, without DNA. The clone table shows about 260,000 distinct CDR3 sequences, with the ten largest holding more than 3.5%. A word on this clonotype: As yet, its antigen is unknown.

The CDR3 sequence is 15 residues long. The sample comprised blood T cells: a sorted CD56 or NKG2C T cell subset, CD4+ or CD8+ T cells, or bulk PBMC T cells (not recorded which). The chain joins TRBV12-3 or TRBV12-4 to TRBJ1-2; with no DNA, the TCRdb D assignment of TRBD1 cannot be verified. The sequence derives from a woman aged 18-70 years in good health. Here the CDR3 reads CASSLRQGAIYGYTF.